The T cell receptor beta chain described here comes from a study of PD-L1 blockade in urothelial cancer (dated by TCRdb to the late 2010s). Concerning the study at large: Every patient began therapy in the mid-2010s and was given atezolizumab 1,200 mg intravenously every 3 weeks. An ECOG performance status of 0 or 1 was recorded for the patients, and 0 to 3 prior chemotherapy regimens had been received by the patients. Pretreatment blood TCR-seq was available for fewer than 30 patients, at least one posttreatment blood collection was obtained for about 24 patients, and tumor TCR-seq was available for about 24 patients. In the same patients who had TCR sequencing, pretreatment tumors also underwent whole exome sequencing and RNA sequencing. About 90% of the 29 patients were identified as males with urothelial cancer of bladder origin, and a prior smoking history was reported by 18 of 29 patients. Durable clinical benefit meant progression-free survival longer than 6 months, and TCR features were also tested against progression-free and overall survival. A median of about 140,000 T cells and 80,000 to 95,000 unique TCRs was obtained from blood samples, and a median clonality of around 0.08 was observed. Blood samples were analyzed at 3 weeks after treatment start (second dose) and at 6 weeks after treatment start. An exploratory multi-omic analysis was conducted of the somatic, immune and clinical correlates of response to PD-L1 blockade with atezolizumab in urothelial cancer. Durable clinical benefit was achieved by nine patients but not by the remaining 20. Pretreatment tumor samples, along with matched peripheral blood serially collected before and after atezolizumab treatment, were subjected to TCR sequencing. The paper as a whole reports these results and caveats: Patients with durable benefit showed greater expansion of tumor-associated TCR clones in peripheral blood 3 weeks after starting treatment (n ≈ 23, p = 0.022). Small sample size (n ≈ 30) and many exploratory analyses mean the results are intended to be hypothesis-generating. A pretreatment peripheral blood TCR clonality below the median was linked to improved progression-free and overall survival.

As to this clone: Its antigen is not yet known. No qualities accompany the bases; no much larger clone lies one base away.

What the time point label conveys for this sample: peripheral blood 6 weeks after treatment start. The cohort included 25 to 30 patients with locally advanced or metastatic urothelial carcinoma who were treated at Memorial Sloan Kettering on a trial protocol. Peripheral blood mononuclear cells were collected pretreatment and during treatment, with between 1 and 8 total time points obtained per patient. The Qiagen DNeasy Blood extraction kit was used to purify genomic DNA from total PBMCs and tumor samples. PBMCs were collected pretreatment and during treatment and were isolated and stored as previously described. Germline trimming: 6 bases from V, 6 bases from J; junction bases outside gene matches: 10. Counted from cysteine to phenylalanine, this CDR3 has 16 amino acids. Only CDR3 DNA is held: 48 bases, read in frame from base 1. The germline V gene (reference sequence) specifies LNHDA as CDR1 and SQIVND as CDR2.

Each PCR received spiked-in synthetic TCR analog templates so that absolute template abundance could be estimated from read counts. TCRbeta CDR3 regions were amplified from genomic DNA with bias-controlled V and J gene primers using the immunoSEQ assay. Sequencing of rearranged TCRbeta segments was performed at approximately 20X coverage. Turning to the authors' computational methods: Sequencing errors were corrected by clustering, and CDR3s were annotated against IMGT so that V, D and J genes could be assigned. Downstream analyses used only productive TCRbeta rearrangements, leaving out any out-of-frame or stop-codon sequences. To compute clonality, Shannon entropy was normalized by the log of the number of unique productive sequences and then subtracted from one. Fisher's exact test with Benjamini-Hochberg correction, using a cutoff of adjusted p below 0.01, was how clones that differed between time points or between blood and tumor were identified. What TCRdb holds here is the immuneACCESS table cut down to in-frame rearrangements. Part of the clones is not present; checked against another copy, under half of the missing clones reflect an unresolved V gene, and the others are unexplained. V and J calls and clone size follow that table, whereas D and trimming were derived from the DNA. The sample table contains roughly 120,000 clones; only one count was recorded for approximately 90% of them. In total, the top ten clones hold roughly 1.8% of the sample.

The source is a man in his 60s with urothelial cancer. The sequence is built from TRBV19 and TRBJ2-7; 14 bases in between match TRBD2. The source was PBMCs, collected around atezolizumab (anti-PD-L1) treatment. The nucleotide sequence reads as follows: TGTGCCAGTAGGACTAGCGGGAGGGCCATTGGATCCGAGCAGTACTTC. It is translated as CASRTSGRAIGSEQYF.